This T cell receptor beta chain stems from a study of T-cell memory formation after mild COVID-19. The study's findings and limits: Pre-infection memory carried some responding clones, suggesting that cross-reactive memory joined. Clones which contracted sat mainly in CM and EM if CD4+, and in EMRA if CD8+.

As for this clonotype: Antigen unknown.

The CDR3 runs to 14 residues. The germline V gene has CDR1 LGHNA and CDR2 YSLEER. Germline trimming cut 3 bases from V and 3 bases from J; bases unmatched to any gene: 4. Each CDR3 protein gets one entry after TCRdb re-called the 5' RACE reads with MiXCR. The sample shows some 69,000 distinct CDR3 sequences, 16% of them seen only once. The receptor was isolated from an adult woman who had mild COVID-19 (a few samples of this study predate the infection). Cell type and time point are not known. V is TRBV4-3 and J is TRBJ1-1; 7 bases match TRBD1. Input material: PBMCs or a T cell subset sorted from them (not recorded which). The CDR3 DNA reads as TGCGCCAGCAGCCATTATACAGGGGACACTGAAGCTTTCTTT. Translated: CASSHYTGDTEAFF.